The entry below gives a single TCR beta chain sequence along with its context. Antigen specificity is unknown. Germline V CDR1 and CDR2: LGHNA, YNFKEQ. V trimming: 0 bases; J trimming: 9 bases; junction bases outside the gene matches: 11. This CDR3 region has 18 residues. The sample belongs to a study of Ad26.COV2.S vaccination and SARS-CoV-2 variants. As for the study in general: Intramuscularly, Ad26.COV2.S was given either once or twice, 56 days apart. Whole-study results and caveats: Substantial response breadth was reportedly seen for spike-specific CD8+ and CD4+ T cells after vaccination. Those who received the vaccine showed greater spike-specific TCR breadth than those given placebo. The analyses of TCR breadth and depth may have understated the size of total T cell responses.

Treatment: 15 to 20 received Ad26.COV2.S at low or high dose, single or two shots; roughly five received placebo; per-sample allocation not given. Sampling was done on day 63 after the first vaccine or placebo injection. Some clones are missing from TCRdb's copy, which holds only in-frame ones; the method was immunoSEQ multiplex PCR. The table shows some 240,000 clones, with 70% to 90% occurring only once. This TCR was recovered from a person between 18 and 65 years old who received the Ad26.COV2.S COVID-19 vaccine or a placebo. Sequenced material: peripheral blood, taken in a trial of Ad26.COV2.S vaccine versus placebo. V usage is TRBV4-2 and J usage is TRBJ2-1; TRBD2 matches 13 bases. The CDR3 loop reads CASSQENVRTSGRGEQFF. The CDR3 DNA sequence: TGTGCCAGCAGCCAAGAAAATGTAAGAACTAGCGGGAGGGGTGAGCAGTTCTTC.